Below are 14 T cell receptor beta chains sequenced from a single sample in a study of blood T cell repertoires in COVID-19 (dated by TCRdb to the early 2020s). Library preparation used the immunoSEQ multiplex PCR assay. TCRdb holds this immuneACCESS table with in-frame rearrangements only. Some clones are missing; in checked studies, unresolved V genes explain under half, and the rest has no known cause. This sample comprises around 460,000 clones, around 90% of them detected only once. The ten top clones hold 0.65% to 1% of the sample. Sample: peripheral blood. The receptor set was obtained from a man aged 18-30 years with COVID-19, enrolled during active disease.

This sequence joins TRBV6-1 and TRBJ1-2, with TRBD1 matching 8 bases. The CDR3 covers 15 residues. Unmatched junction bases numbered 6, after V lost 3 bases and J lost 3 bases. The germline gives CDR1 MNHNS, CDR2 SASEGT. The CDR3 here is CASSEGTGRHYGYTF. The DNA of the CDR3 is TGTGCCAGCAGTGAGGGGACAGGACGCCACTATGGCTACACCTTC.

This clone was counted a single time. V usage is TRBV23-1 and J usage is TRBJ1-5; 8 bases agree with TRBD1. TRBV23-1 is known as an ORF, though its function is uncertain. Trimming at V came to 0 bases and at J to 3 bases, leaving 7 bases not matched to a gene. CDR3 size: 17 residues. This CDR3 is CASSQSSDRGNNQPQHF. The DNA for the CDR3 is TGCGCCAGCAGTCAATCTTCAGACAGGGGCAACAATCAGCCCCAGCATTTT.

This sequence joins TRBV29-1 and TRBJ1-3; D remains unclear. V lost 3 bases and J lost 4, with 4 bases in between. The CDR3 covers 11 residues. Looked up from germline, CDR1 is SQVTM and CDR2 is ANQGSEA. In DNA, the CDR3 is TGCAGCGTTGATCGGGGAAACACCATATATTTT. It yields the protein CSVDRGNTIYF.

The chain has TRBV24-1 and TRBJ2-2; no firm D call. Trimming pared 5 bases from V and 3 bases from J, leaving 9 bases between. The CDR3 totals 14 residues. Germline CDR1 and CDR2: KGHDR and SFDVKD. CDR3 loop: CATSAELDTGELFF. The CDR3 coding sequence is TGTGCCACCAGTGCAGAATTGGACACCGGGGAGCTGTTTTTT.

This chain connects TRBV5-1 to TRBJ2-3; 10 bases agree with TRBD2. Germline CDR1 and CDR2: SGHRS and YFSETQ. The CDR3 has 14 amino acids. V lost 6 bases, J lost 4 bases, and 5 bases stayed unmatched. The CDR3 is CASTMTSGSDTQYF. In nucleotides, the CDR3 is TGCGCCAGCACAATGACTAGCGGGTCAGATACGCAGTATTTT.

This clone was detected once. The J gene is TRBJ1-6, the V gene TRBV6-5; 8 nucleotides line up with TRBD1. CDR1 and CDR2 from the germline V gene are MNHEY and SVGAGI. The CDR3 has 14 residues. J lost 3 bases, V lost 6 bases, and 1 base had no gene match. The CDR3 nucleotides are TGTGCCAGCAGGGACAGGGTCTATAATTCACCCCTCCACTTT. This encodes CASRDRVYNSPLHF.

The chain is built from TRBV15 and TRBJ2-1; perhaps TRBD2 as D (6 bases). Trimming shortened V by 3 bases and J by 13 bases, and 13 bases separated the two germline ends. Germline lookup yields CDR1 LNHNV and CDR2 YYDKDF (reference sequence). The length of the CDR3 is 12 residues. DNA of the CDR3: TGTGCCACCAGCAGTGGATGGGACTTTCAGTTCTTC. Protein: CATSSGWDFQFF.

For this clone: This CDR3 is also generated by other DNA sequences in the sample. The CDR3 sequence: CASSPGQVNQPQHF. CDR3 coding DNA: TGTGCCAGCTCACCAGGACAAGTCAATCAGCCCCAGCATTTT. V and J are TRBV18 and TRBJ1-5; TRBD1 might be the D (5 bases). There are 14 residues in the CDR3. Germline V CDR1 and CDR2: KGHSH, LQKENI. V was cut by 2 bases and J by 3 bases, with 8 bases left in between. The full variable domain, with the rest looked up from reference TRBV18 and TRBJ1-5, is NAGVMQNPRHLVRRRGQEARLRCSPMKGHSHVYWYRQLPEEGLKFMVYLQKENIIDESGMPKERFSAEFPKEGPSILRIQQVVRGDSAAYFCASSPGQVNQPQHFGDGTRLSIL.

The CDR3, as DNA: TGTGCCAGCAGCTTAAGCCCTGGGAGGGGGGATCAAGAGACCCAGTACTTC. Its protein product is CASSLSPGRGDQETQYF. The rearrangement joins TRBV7-3 to TRBJ2-5; D is perhaps TRBD2 (7 bases). The CDR3 consists of 17 residues. V was trimmed by 1 base and J by 2 bases, leaving 17 bases between them. CDR1 and CDR2 (germline): SGHTA, FQGTGA.

The chain joins TRBV6-4 to TRBJ2-1; no reliable D call. The germline gives CDR1 MRHNA, CDR2 SNTAGT. V lost 0 bases to trimming and J lost 2 bases, with 11 bases between them. The CDR3 is 16 residues long. This chain's CDR3 is CASSDSWRSAYNEQFF. CDR3 nucleotides: TGTGCCAGCAGTGACTCGTGGCGGTCCGCCTACAATGAGCAGTTCTTC.

The rearrangement joins TRBV7-2 to TRBJ1-3; D gene uncertain. The ends were cut back, 2 bases at V and 6 bases at J, with 14 bases in the middle. CDR1 is SGHTA, CDR2 FQGNSA, per germline. The CDR3 covers 15 residues. The CDR3 DNA reads TGTGCCAGCAGCTTAAGGCCGAAGCAGGCAAACACCATATATTTT. It translates to CASSLRPKQANTIYF.

CDR3 DNA: TGTGCCAGCAGCTTGAGCAGGGTCGCAGATACGCAGTATTTT. Residues: CASSLSRVADTQYF. This chain joins TRBV11-3 and TRBJ2-3; TRBD1 is a possible D gene (5 bases). The CDR3 runs 14 residues. Germline-derived CDR1 and CDR2 are SGHNT and YENEEA. The V end was cut by 3 bases, the J end by 4 bases, with 11 bases between.

This sequence joins TRBV12-3 or TRBV12-4 and TRBJ2-7; D is perhaps TRBD2 (6 bases). This CDR3 comprises 13 residues. Deletions cut 3 bases from V and 9 bases from J, with 15 bases between. This chain's CDR3 is CASSLAGGKVQYF. The CDR3 DNA is TGTGCCAGCAGTTTGGCCGGGGGAAAGGTGCAGTACTTC.

This chain's CDR3 is CAISENWREVSYEQYF. CDR3 sequence (DNA): TGTGCCATCAGTGAAAATTGGCGGGAGGTTTCCTACGAGCAGTACTTC. The rearrangement joins TRBV10-3 to TRBJ2-7, with 8 bases lining up with TRBD2. Germline CDR1 is ENHRY and CDR2 is SYGVKD. With V trimmed by 3 bases and J by 1 base, 8 bases remained unmatched. This CDR3 comprises 16 residues.